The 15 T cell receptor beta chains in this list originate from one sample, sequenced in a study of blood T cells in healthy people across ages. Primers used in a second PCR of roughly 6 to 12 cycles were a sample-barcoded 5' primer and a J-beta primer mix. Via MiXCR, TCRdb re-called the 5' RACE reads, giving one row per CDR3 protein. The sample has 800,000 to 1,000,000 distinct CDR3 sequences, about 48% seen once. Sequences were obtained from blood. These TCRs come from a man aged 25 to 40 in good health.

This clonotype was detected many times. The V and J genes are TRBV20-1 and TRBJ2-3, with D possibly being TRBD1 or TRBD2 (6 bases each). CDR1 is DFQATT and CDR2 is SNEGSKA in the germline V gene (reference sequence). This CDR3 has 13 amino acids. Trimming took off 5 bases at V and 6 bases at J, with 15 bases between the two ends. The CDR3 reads CSAGVGGPDTQYF. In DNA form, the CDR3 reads TGCAGTGCTGGGGTAGGGGGGCCGGATACGCAGTATTTT.

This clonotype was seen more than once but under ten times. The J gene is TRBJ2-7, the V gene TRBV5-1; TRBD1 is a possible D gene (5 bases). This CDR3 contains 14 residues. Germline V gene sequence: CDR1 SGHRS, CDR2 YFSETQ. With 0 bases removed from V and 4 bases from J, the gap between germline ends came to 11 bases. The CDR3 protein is CASSLEGYTYEQYF. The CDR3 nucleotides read TGCGCCAGCAGCTTGGAGGGGTACACTTACGAGCAGTACTTC.

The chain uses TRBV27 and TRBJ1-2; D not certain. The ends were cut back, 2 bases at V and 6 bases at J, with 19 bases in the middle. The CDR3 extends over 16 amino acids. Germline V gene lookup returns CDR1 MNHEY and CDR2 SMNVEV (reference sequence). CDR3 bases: TGTGCCAGCAGTTTAGGTCCTCCGCGGGGAAAGGATGGCTACACCTTC. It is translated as CASSLGPPRGKDGYTF.

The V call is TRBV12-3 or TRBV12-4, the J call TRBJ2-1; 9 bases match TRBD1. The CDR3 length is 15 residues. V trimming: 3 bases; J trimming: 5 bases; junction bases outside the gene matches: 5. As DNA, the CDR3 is TGTGCCAGCAGTTTTGGCGGGACAGGGAACAATGAGCAGTTCTTC. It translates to CASSFGGTGNNEQFF.

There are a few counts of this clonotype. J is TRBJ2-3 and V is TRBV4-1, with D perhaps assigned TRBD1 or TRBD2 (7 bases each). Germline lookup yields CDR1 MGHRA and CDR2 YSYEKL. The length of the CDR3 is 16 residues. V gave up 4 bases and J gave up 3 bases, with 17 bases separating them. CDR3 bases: TGCGCCAGCAGCCTCCCGCAGGGGGGGCTGACAGATACGCAGTATTTT. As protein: CASSLPQGGLTDTQYF.

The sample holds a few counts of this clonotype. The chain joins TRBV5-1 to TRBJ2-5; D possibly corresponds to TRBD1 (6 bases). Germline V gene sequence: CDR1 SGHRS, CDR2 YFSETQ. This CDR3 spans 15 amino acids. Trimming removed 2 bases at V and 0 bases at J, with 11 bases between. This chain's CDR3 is CASSLQGRYQETQYF. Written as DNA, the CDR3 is TGCGCCAGCAGCTTACAGGGTCGGTACCAAGAGACCCAGTACTTC.

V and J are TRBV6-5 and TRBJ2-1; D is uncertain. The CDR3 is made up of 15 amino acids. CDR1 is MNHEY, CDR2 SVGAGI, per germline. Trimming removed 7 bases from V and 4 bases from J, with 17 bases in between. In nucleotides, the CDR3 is TGTGCCAGCACCAAAGACAAGGCAAATTACAATGAGCAGTTCTTC. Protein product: CASTKDKANYNEQFF.

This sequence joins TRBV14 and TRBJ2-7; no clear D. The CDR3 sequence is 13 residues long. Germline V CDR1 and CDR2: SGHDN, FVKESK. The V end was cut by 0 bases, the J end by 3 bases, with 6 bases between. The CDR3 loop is CASSQEYLYEQYF. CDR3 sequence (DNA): TGTGCCAGCAGCCAAGAATACCTCTACGAGCAGTACTTC.

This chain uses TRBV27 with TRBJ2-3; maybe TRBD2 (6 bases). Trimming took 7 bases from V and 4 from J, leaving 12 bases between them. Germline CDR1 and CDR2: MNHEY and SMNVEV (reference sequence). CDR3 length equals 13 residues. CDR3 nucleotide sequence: TGTGCCAGCACAACTTCTAGCGCAGATACGCAGTATTTT. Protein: CASTTSSADTQYF.

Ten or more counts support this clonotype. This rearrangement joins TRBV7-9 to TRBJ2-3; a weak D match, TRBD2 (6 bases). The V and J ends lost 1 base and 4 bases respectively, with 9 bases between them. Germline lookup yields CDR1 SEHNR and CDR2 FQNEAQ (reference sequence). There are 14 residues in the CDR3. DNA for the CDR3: TGTGCCAGCAGCTTAGGAAGGGAGGCAGATACGCAGTATTTT. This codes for CASSLGREADTQYF.

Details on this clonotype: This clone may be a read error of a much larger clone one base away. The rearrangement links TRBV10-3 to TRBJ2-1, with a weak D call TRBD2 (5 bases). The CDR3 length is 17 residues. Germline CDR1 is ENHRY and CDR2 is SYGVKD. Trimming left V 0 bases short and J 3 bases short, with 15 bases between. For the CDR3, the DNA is TGTGCCATCAGTGAGTCGAGGAGTCCGGGGAGCTACAATGAGCAGTTCTTC. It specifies CAISESRSPGSYNEQFF.

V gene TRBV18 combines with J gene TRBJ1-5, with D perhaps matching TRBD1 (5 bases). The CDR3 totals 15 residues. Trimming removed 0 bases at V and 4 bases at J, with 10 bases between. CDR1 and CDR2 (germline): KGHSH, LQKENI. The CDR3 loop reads CASSPPQGRNQPQHF. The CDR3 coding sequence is TGTGCCAGCTCACCACCGCAGGGACGTAATCAGCCCCAGCATTTT.

Written as DNA, the CDR3 is TGCGCCAGCAGCGAGTTATTACTAGCGAATGAGCAGTTCTTC. Translating gives CASSELLLANEQFF. The rearrangement uses TRBV4-3 and TRBJ2-1, with 7 bases fitting TRBD2. The CDR3 is 14 amino acids. The ends lost 5 bases at V and 7 bases at J; junction bases unmatched: 8. Germline V gene lookup returns CDR1 LGHNA and CDR2 YSLEER.

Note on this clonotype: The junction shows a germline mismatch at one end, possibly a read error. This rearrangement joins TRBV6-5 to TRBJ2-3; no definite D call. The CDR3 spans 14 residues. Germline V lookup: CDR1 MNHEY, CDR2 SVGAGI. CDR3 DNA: TGTGCCAACAGTTCACTCGTTGAAATGGATACGCAGTATTTT. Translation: CANSSLVEMDTQYF.

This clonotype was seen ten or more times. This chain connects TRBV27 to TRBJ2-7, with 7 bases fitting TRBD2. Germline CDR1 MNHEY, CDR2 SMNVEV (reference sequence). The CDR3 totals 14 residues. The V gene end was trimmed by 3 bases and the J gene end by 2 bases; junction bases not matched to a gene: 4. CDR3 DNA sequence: TGTGCCAGCAGTTTTGGGGGAGGGACCTACGAGCAGTACTTC. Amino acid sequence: CASSFGGGTYEQYF.